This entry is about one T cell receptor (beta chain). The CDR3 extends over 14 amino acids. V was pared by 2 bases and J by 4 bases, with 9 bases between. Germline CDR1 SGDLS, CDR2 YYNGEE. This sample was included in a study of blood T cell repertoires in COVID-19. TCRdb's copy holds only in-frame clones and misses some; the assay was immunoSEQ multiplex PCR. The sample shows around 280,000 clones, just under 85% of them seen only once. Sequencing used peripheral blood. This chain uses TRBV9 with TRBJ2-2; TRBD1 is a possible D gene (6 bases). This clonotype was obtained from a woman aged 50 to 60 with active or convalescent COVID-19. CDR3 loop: CASSVGQTTGELFF. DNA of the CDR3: TGTGCCAGCAGCGTCGGACAGACCACCGGGGAGCTGTTTTTT.